The count of the clone carrying this T cell receptor beta chain is one. Its antigen is unknown. This specimen belongs to a study of cytomegalovirus exposure and HLA in healthy donors. General observations from the study: Later genetic work tied a missense DCLRE1C variant to beta-chain V and J trimming.

The PCR employed 60 Vbeta primers together with 13 Jbeta primers. The data were produced by immunoSEQ multiplex PCR, yet TCRdb's version contains in-frame clones alone and is incomplete. Among 300,000 or so clones, roughly 86% were seen once, and the ten largest hold about 2%. The sample taken for sequencing was PBMCs. The sequence came from a woman aged 35 to 49 in good health and CMV-seropositive.

CDR3 nucleotides: TGTGCCAGCAGTTTCGTCACCGGGGTAGCGGGAGGGCCGGTTCTCACAGATACGCAGTATTTT. It yields the protein CASSFVTGVAGGPVLTDTQYF. V gene TRBV27 combines with J gene TRBJ2-3; 11 nucleotides agree with TRBD2. J was trimmed by 2 bases and V by 3 bases; bases with no gene match: 19. CDR3 length equals 21 residues. CDR1 and CDR2 from the germline V gene are MNHEY and SMNVEV (reference sequence).